Only a few counts were recorded for the clone carrying this TCR beta chain. A read error may account for a junction end that differs from germline. Data came from immunoSEQ multiplex PCR; TCRdb stores just in-frame clones and leaves some out. The data show tens of thousands of clones, with around 83% seen just once and about 20% held by the top ten. This sample was included in a study of blood T cell repertoires in COVID-19. The CDR3 runs 12 residues. This receptor was obtained from a woman aged 80 or over in a cohort sampled during active or convalescent COVID-19. The rearrangement links TRBV12-3 or TRBV12-4 to TRBJ2-3; no definite D call. Sequencing was carried out using peripheral blood. The CDR3 region is CASTFSTDTQYF. CDR3 sequence (DNA): TGTGCCAGCACCTTTAGCACGGATACGCAGTATTTT.